Only one count was recorded for the clone carrying this TCR beta chain. Its antigen is undetermined. With the Oncomine TCR Beta short-read assay, DNA from cultured CD4+ T cells was sequenced. TCRdb re-called the PCR reads through MiXCR, storing one row per CDR3 protein. The sample lists around 13,000 distinct CDR3 sequences, around a third occurring once. This sample was included in a study of vaccination and CD4 T cells after COVID-19. The overall study: Everyone enrolled got two doses of BNT162b2 or mRNA-1273 vaccine. As control conditions, cultures were given either a CEFX pool serving as positive control, an HIV-1 Nef pool, or no peptide at all.

Stated treatment: approximately 9-day PBMC culture with coronavirus spike peptide pools or control peptides (ViraFEST assay). First, ViraFEST expanded antigen-specific T cells with peptide pools, and next it sequenced the TCRs. Peptide pools at around 9.1 ug/ml, together with 8 to 10 IU/ml IL-2, were added to cultures of approximately 1.9 million PBMCs per well. Trimming cost V 3 bases and J 5 bases, with 10 bases left between them. Germline lookup yields CDR1 DFQATT and CDR2 SNEGSKA (reference sequence). CDR3 length equals 13 residues. The rearrangement uses TRBV20-1 and TRBJ1-4, with D unresolved. The sequencing sample was made of CD4+ T cells from blood, cultured in vitro. This TCR came from a human donor who had recovered from COVID-19. The CDR3 spells CSARVRVNEKLFF. The CDR3 DNA reads as TGCAGTGCTAGGGTACGAGTAAATGAAAAACTGTTTTTT.